Presented here are 21 T cell receptor beta chains from one specimen sequenced in a study of T-cell memory formation after mild COVID-19. TCRdb independently ran MiXCR on the 5' RACE reads; one entry per CDR3 protein. The sample has about 600,000 distinct CDR3 sequences, less than 25% seen once; the top ten hold roughly 8.1%. Sequencing was carried out using PBMCs or a T cell subset sorted from them (not recorded which). The receptor source for this set is an adult woman who had mild COVID-19 (a few samples of this study predate the infection). Cell type and time point are not known.

The V gene is TRBV30, the J gene TRBJ2-6; 12 bases match TRBD1. Per the germline V gene, CDR1 is GTSNPN and CDR2 is SVGIG (reference sequence). The CDR3 is 15 residues long. V was pared by 8 bases and J by 2 bases, with 4 bases of the junction left unmatched. As DNA, the CDR3 is TGTGCCACCCGGGACAGGGGGCCTGGGGCCAACGTCCTGACTTTC. It translates to CATRDRGPGANVLTF.

The chain uses TRBV20-1 and TRBJ2-5; the D call may be TRBD1 or TRBD2 (6 bases each). Germline CDR1 DFQATT, CDR2 SNEGSKA (reference sequence). There are 16 residues in the CDR3. V was trimmed by 1 base and J by 0 bases, leaving 15 bases between them. In DNA form, the CDR3 reads TGCAGTGCTAGAGGCCCCGGGGGCAGAGACCAAGAGACCCAGTACTTC. It translates to CSARGPGGRDQETQYF.

This clonotype was counted between two and nine times. V and J are TRBV11-3 and TRBJ2-1; TRBD2 agrees at 7 bases. Germline CDR1 and CDR2: SGHNT and YENEEA. With 8 bases clipped from V and 2 bases from J, the junction kept 9 bases outside the gene matches. The CDR3 length is 15 residues. In nucleotides, the CDR3 is TGTGCCAGCTCCGACCGGGCGGGAGCCTACAATGAGCAGTTCTTC. Protein product: CASSDRAGAYNEQFF.

The rearrangement uses TRBV20-1 and TRBJ2-4; TRBD2 aligns across 9 bases. The ends lost 0 bases at V and 0 bases at J; junction bases unmatched: 6. The V gene's germline CDR1 is DFQATT and CDR2 SNEGSKA (reference sequence). The CDR3 has 17 amino acids. Written as DNA, the CDR3 is TGCAGTGCTAGAGAACCGGGACTAGCAGTAGCCAAAAACATTCAGTACTTC. This sequence encodes CSAREPGLAVAKNIQYF.

This clonotype was counted a few times. J is TRBJ2-1 and V is TRBV11-3, with 7 nucleotides matching TRBD1. With V trimmed by 0 bases and J by 4 bases, 6 bases remained unmatched. From germline, CDR1 is SGHNT and CDR2 YENEEA. This CDR3 region has 16 residues. In nucleotides, the CDR3 is TGTGCCAGCAGCTTAGATCGCCGGGACAGTTACAATGAGCAGTTCTTC. Encoded protein: CASSLDRRDSYNEQFF.

The genes are TRBV3-1 and TRBJ1-5; D remains unclear. Germline CDR1 LGHDT, CDR2 YNNKEL (reference sequence). This CDR3 spans 14 amino acids. Trimming cost V 0 bases and J 4 bases, with 7 bases left between them. DNA for the CDR3: TGTGCCAGCAGCCAAGATGTACGGAATCAGCCCCAGCATTTT. Protein product: CASSQDVRNQPQHF.

This clonotype was observed once. This chain uses TRBV15 with TRBJ2-7; D might be TRBD1 (5 bases). The CDR3 totals 17 residues. Trimming removed 1 base at V and 4 bases at J, with 20 bases between. From germline, CDR1 is LNHNV and CDR2 YYDKDF (reference sequence). CDR3 region: CATSRGRQGSDKYEQYF. The CDR3 DNA is TGTGCCACCAGCAGAGGCCGGCAGGGCAGTGACAAATACGAGCAGTACTTC.

V is TRBV9 and J is TRBJ2-3, with 12 nucleotides matching TRBD2. Germline lookup yields CDR1 SGDLS and CDR2 YYNGEE. The CDR3 is 14 amino acids. V dropped 4 bases and J dropped 5; count of bases not matched to a gene: 2. DNA for the CDR3: TGTGCCAGCAGCCCGACTAGCGGGGGAGATACGCAGTATTTT. It yields the protein CASSPTSGGDTQYF.

A few counts support this clonotype. The chain is built from TRBV20-1 and TRBJ2-7; unclear D gene. The CDR3 is made up of 12 amino acids. Germline V lookup: CDR1 DFQATT, CDR2 SNEGSKA (reference sequence). V lost 4 bases and J 5 bases, leaving 12 bases between the germline ends. This chain's CDR3 is CSANHEGNEQYF. The CDR3 DNA reads as TGCAGTGCTAATCACGAAGGCAACGAGCAGTACTTC.

This clonotype was picked up a small number of times. The rearrangement uses TRBV6-2 or TRBV6-3 and TRBJ2-5; D gene uncertain. Per the germline V gene, CDR1 is MNHEY and CDR2 is SVGEGT. The CDR3 runs to 14 residues. Trimming took 5 bases from V and 0 from J, leaving 10 bases between them. The CDR3 region has the DNA TGTGCCAGCAGTGAACCAGGATACCAAGAGACCCAGTACTTC. The encoded protein is CASSEPGYQETQYF.

In this sample, this clonotype turned up a few times. The rearrangement joins TRBV2 to TRBJ2-3, with D unresolved. V lost 2 bases, J lost 0 bases, and 12 bases lay in between. Germline CDR1 and CDR2: SNHLY and FYNNEI. The CDR3 totals 16 residues. The CDR3 protein is CASSEWRTTSTDTQYF. The CDR3, as DNA: TGTGCCAGCAGTGAATGGCGGACGACTAGCACAGATACGCAGTATTTT.

The table lists this clonotype with a few counts. The rearrangement links TRBV18 to TRBJ1-4, with a weak D call TRBD1 (5 bases). V was trimmed by 0 bases and J by 7 bases, leaving 15 bases between them. This CDR3 spans 16 amino acids. Germline CDR1 is KGHSH and CDR2 is LQKENI. The CDR3 protein is CASSPPMAAGGEKLFF. For the CDR3, the DNA is TGTGCCAGCTCACCACCGATGGCCGCGGGGGGTGAAAAACTGTTTTTT.

This chain links TRBV30 with TRBJ2-7; perhaps TRBD1 as D (6 bases). The V end was cut by 3 bases, the J end by 1 base, with 22 bases between. Germline V lookup: CDR1 GTSNPN, CDR2 SVGIG (reference sequence). The CDR3 loop spans 17 amino acids. The CDR3 is CAWSLPGTPRGSYEQYF. The CDR3 nucleotides are TGTGCCTGGAGCCTTCCCGGGACACCCAGAGGTTCCTACGAGCAGTACTTC.

The rearrangement joins TRBV6-5 to TRBJ1-2; D is unresolved. There are 13 residues in the CDR3. V gave up 3 bases and J gave up 4 bases, with 9 bases separating them. Germline lookup yields CDR1 MNHEY and CDR2 SVGAGI. For the CDR3, the DNA is TGTGCCAGCAGTTATGATATCGGCTATGGCTACACCTTC. Translated, it gives CASSYDIGYGYTF.

DNA for the CDR3: TGTGCCACCAGTGACCGCGTCAACACAAGACAGGGGGCCTACAATGAGCAGTTCTTC. Amino acid sequence: CATSDRVNTRQGAYNEQFF. The chain carries TRBV24-1 and TRBJ2-1; TRBD1 aligns across 9 bases. V shed 4 bases and J 2 bases; nucleotides not matched to a gene: 14. This CDR3 is 19 amino acids long. The V gene's germline CDR1 is KGHDR and CDR2 SFDVKD.

A few counts support this clonotype. The chain joins TRBV27 to TRBJ2-5, with 8 bases identical to TRBD1. CDR3 size: 15 residues. Germline CDR1 MNHEY, CDR2 SMNVEV (reference sequence). Trimming removed 6 bases from V and 2 bases from J; junction bases left unmatched: 8. The CDR3 loop reads CASRFLRDRQETQYF. As DNA, the CDR3 is TGTGCCAGCAGATTTCTTCGGGACAGGCAAGAGACCCAGTACTTC.

This clonotype was seen only a few times. The rearrangement uses TRBV24-1 and TRBJ2-1, with D possibly being TRBD1 or TRBD2 (5 bases each). With 2 bases removed from V and 2 bases from J, the gap between germline ends came to 9 bases. This CDR3 is 15 amino acids long. Looked up from germline, CDR1 is KGHDR and CDR2 is SFDVKD. CDR3 coding DNA: TGTGCCACCAGTGATTCGGGGCGGGCCTACAATGAGCAGTTCTTC. It is translated as CATSDSGRAYNEQFF.

This clonotype was seen a few times. This chain links TRBV15 with TRBJ2-4; D is possibly TRBD1 or TRBD2 (6 bases each). Germline CDR1 reads LNHNV; CDR2 reads YYDKDF (reference sequence). The CDR3 is 14 residues long. V was cut by 5 bases and J by 6 bases, with 14 bases left in between. This CDR3 is CATSLRGAGNIQYF. In nucleotides, the CDR3 is TGTGCCACCAGCTTGAGGGGGGCTGGAAACATTCAGTACTTC.

V and J are TRBV29-1 and TRBJ2-7; 9 nucleotides line up with TRBD1. The CDR3 is 15 residues long. J gave up 1 base and V 4 bases, and 8 bases lay outside the gene matches. Looked up from germline, CDR1 is SQVTM and CDR2 is ANQGSEA. CDR3 region: CSVVGDRDVSYEQYF. The CDR3 bases are TGCAGCGTTGTAGGGGACAGGGACGTATCCTACGAGCAGTACTTC.

In nucleotides, the CDR3 is TGTGCCACCAGTGATTTGGGCGCGGGGCAAGAGACCCAGTACTTC. Translation: CATSDLGAGQETQYF. This chain links TRBV24-1 with TRBJ2-5; D may be TRBD2 (6 bases). CDR3 size: 15 residues. Germline values: CDR1 KGHDR, CDR2 SFDVKD. Trimming took 0 bases from V and 2 from J, leaving 9 bases between them.

The chain uses TRBV6-5 and TRBJ1-1; 7 bases align to TRBD1. The CDR3 has 13 amino acids. Germline loops: CDR1 MNHEY, CDR2 SVGAGI. V gave up 0 bases and J gave up 8 bases; unmatched junction bases: 3. The CDR3 bases are TGTGCCAGCAGTTACTCGAGGGACAGCGAAGCTTTCTTT. Translated, it gives CASSYSRDSEAFF.